The source of this TCR beta chain is a study of early T cells in non-severe SARS-CoV-2 infection. This clonotype was observed at least ten times. Using its own MiXCR run on the 5' RACE reads, TCRdb lists one record per CDR3 protein. The sample shows 30,000 or so distinct CDR3 sequences, about 5.2% of them seen only once. This CDR3 has 14 amino acids. The V and J ends lost 1 base and 4 bases respectively, with 11 bases between them. Germline CDR1 and CDR2: SEHNR and FQNEAQ (reference sequence). The source of this sequence is an adult who was a healthcare worker with PCR-confirmed SARS-CoV-2 infection or an uninfected control (not recorded which). Input material: whole blood. The chain couples TRBV7-9 to TRBJ2-7, with D possibly TRBD1 on 7 matching bases. The CDR3: CASSLGSGGYEQYF. As DNA, the CDR3 is TGTGCCAGCAGCTTAGGCTCAGGGGGGTACGAGCAGTACTTC.